A single T cell receptor beta chain is shown here with its context. The target antigen is unknown. Genomic DNA constituted the template upon which TCR beta VDJ and CDR3 profiling was performed. TCRdb called the reads again in MiXCR, with one record for every CDR3 protein. The sample records 100,000 to 130,000 distinct CDR3 sequences, around 50% being singletons. Between the trimmed V and J ends, which lost 6 bases and 0 bases, there was a span of 8 bases. CDR1 SQVTM and CDR2 ANQGSEA come from the germline V gene. CDR3 size: 12 residues. This entry comes from a study of CD8+CD57+ T cells in acquired aplastic anemia. Study at large: Mean DNA quantity obtained from sorted CD4+ and CD8+ cells was 2.5 to 4 ug. An average of about 10.8 million reads for CD4+ cells was obtained from healthy donors. Findings and limits, study-wide: Patients and controls turned out to have 25 to 30 CD8+ CDR3 sequences in common. No significant patient-versus-control difference appeared in CD8+ Simpson's diversity.

Sequencing was carried out using sorted CD4+, CD8+, or CD8+CD57+ T cells (not recorded which) from PBMCs. The chain uses TRBV29-1 and TRBJ1-2, with D possibly matching TRBD1 (5 bases). The receptor was isolated from a human donor in good health, serving as a control. The CDR3 here is CSVTVSNYGYTF. CDR3 bases: TGCAGCGTGACAGTATCTAACTATGGCTACACCTTC. The full variable domain, in which reference TRBV29-1 and TRBJ1-2 provide the parts outside the CDR3, is SAVISQKPSRDICQRGTSLTIQCQVDSQVTMMFWYRQQPGQSLTLIATANQGSEATYESGFVIDKFPISRPNLTFSTLTVSNMSPEDSSIYLCSVTVSNYGYTFGSGTRLTVV.